Presented here are 19 T cell receptor beta chains from one specimen sequenced in a study of CD8+ T cells in alopecia areata. It was cDNA, reverse transcribed from extracted RNA, that served as the sequencing template. The data were produced by immunoSEQ multiplex PCR, yet TCRdb's version contains in-frame clones alone and is incomplete. This record lists approximately 280,000 clones, none seen once only, and the top ten clones contain more than 1%. Sorting of pooled cutaneous lymph node cells was based on CD4, CD8alpha, NKG2D, NKG2ACE and other markers. The sequencing sample was made of CD4+ T cells sorted from a lymph node. All receptors come from a C3H/HeJ mouse with alopecia areata. Mouse strain MHC haplotype: H2-k.

This clone was seen a handful of times. Genes and germline are mouse. The missing CDR3 end, 4 residues past where the read stops, is filled in from the germline J gene. Other DNA sequences in this specimen translate into the identical CDR3. The chain couples TRBV1 to TRBJ1-2; TRBD1 might be the D (5 bases). V was clipped by 3 bases and J by 2 bases, with 7 bases between them. The CDR3 has 13 residues. The germline CDR1 and CDR2 sequences are NSQYPW and LRSPGD (reference sequence). The CDR3 here is CTCSASGNSDYTF. CDR3 bases read: TGCACCTGCAGTGCCTCAGGGAACTCC. The full variable domain, in which reference TRBV1 and TRBJ1-2 provide the parts outside the CDR3, is VTLLEQNPRWRLVPRGQAVNLRCILKNSQYPWMSWYQQDLQKQLQWLFTLRSPGDKEVKSLPGADYLATRVTDTELRLQVANMSQGRTLYCTCSASGNSDYTFGSGTRLLVI.

Note on this clone: Mouse germline and gene names are used. Read coverage stops 4 residues before the CDR3 terminus; the germline J gene supplies the remainder. The chain employs TRBV17 and TRBJ1-1, with 7 positions matching TRBD1. CDR1 and CDR2 (germline): MNHDT, YYDKIL. The CDR3 covers 11 residues. Partial CDR3 DNA: TGTGCTAGCAGGCGGGACAGA. Translation: CASRRDR. The CDR3 reads in full as CASRRDREVFF.

Remarks on this clone: Gene names are mouse gene names. Read coverage stops 3 residues before the CDR3 terminus; the germline J gene supplies the remainder. The genes are TRBV5 and TRBJ1-6, with 10 bases identical to TRBD1. TRBJ1-6 belongs to the ORF category, with a function that is uncertain. Germline CDR1 LGHNA, CDR2 YNLKQL (reference sequence). V trimming: 4 bases; J trimming: 4 bases; junction bases outside the gene matches: 7. This CDR3 is built from 17 residues. The CDR3 loop is CASSPTGTGDYNSPLYF. Incomplete CDR3 DNA: TGTGCCAGCAGCCCTACTGGGACAGGGGATTATAATTCGCCC.

This clone was counted a few times. The germline and genes are mouse ones. The CDR3 is cut off 3 residues early in the read; its end comes from the germline J gene. The chain employs TRBV5 and TRBJ1-6, with D perhaps matching TRBD1 (6 bases). TRBJ1-6 is marked as an open reading frame, function uncertain. CDR3 size: 16 residues. The germline gives CDR1 LGHNA, CDR2 YNLKQL (reference sequence). Trimming stripped 4 bases from V and 7 bases from J, with 17 bases between. The CDR3 reads CASSPLGGAQNSPLYF. The part of the CDR3 DNA that was read is TGTGCCAGCAGCCCCCTGGGGGGGGCGCAGAATTCGCCC.

In the case of this clone: Gene names refer to mouse genes. With the read ending 4 residues before the CDR3 end, the germline J gene is used to fill in that end. J is TRBJ2-2 and V is TRBV31; D may be TRBD1 (5 bases). Germline values: CDR1 GKSSPN, CDR2 SITVG. The ends were cut back, 0 bases at V and 1 base at J, with 9 bases in the middle. This CDR3 is built from 15 residues. CDR3 DNA, as far as it was read: TGTGCCTGGAGTCTAGCCAGGGAAAACACCGGG. Amino acid sequence: CAWSLARENTG. From start to end, the CDR3 is CAWSLARENTGQLYF.

Remarks on this clone: The gene names here belong to mouse. Read data end 4 residues before the CDR3 end; the end is taken from the germline J gene. This chain uses TRBV17 with TRBJ2-5, with a possible D match to TRBD2 (6 bases). CDR1 and CDR2 (germline): MNHDT, YYDKIL. V was clipped by 1 base and J by 2 bases, with 10 bases between them. The CDR3 spans 15 residues. The DNA read from the CDR3 is TGTGCTAGCAGTAGAGGGGCTGGGGTCCAAGAC. Protein: CASSRGAGVQD. The full-length CDR3 reads as CASSRGAGVQDTQYF.

In its sample, this clone was seen many times. Mouse names are used for the genes. The read comes to an end 4 residues before the CDR3 does, leaving the germline J gene to fill in the end. The sample carries other DNA sequences with the same CDR3. The rearrangement joins TRBV19 to TRBJ2-5; TRBD2 agrees at 10 bases. With V trimmed by 4 bases and J by 2 bases, 4 bases remained unmatched. The CDR3 consists of 15 residues. CDR1 and CDR2 (germline): FNHDT, SITEND (reference sequence). The CDR3 region is CASSPRTGGQDTQYF. CDR3 bases read: TGTGCCAGCAGTCCCCGGACTGGGGGCCAAGAC.

This clone showed up just a few times. Here the gene names and germline are mouse. The CDR3 is cut off 4 residues early in the read; its end comes from the germline J gene. This chain connects TRBV5 to TRBJ2-3; TRBD1 matches 8 bases. J was trimmed by 1 base and V by 0 bases; bases with no gene match: 6. Germline values: CDR1 LGHNA, CDR2 YNLKQL (reference sequence). This CDR3 contains 17 residues. The CDR3 spells CASSQDGRGRGAETLYF. The CDR3 DNA, read in part, is TGTGCCAGCAGCCAAGATGGCAGGGGGCGGGGTGCAGAA.

In the case of this clone: Gene names are mouse gene names. The missing CDR3 end, 3 residues past where the read stops, is filled in from the germline J gene. The sample holds other DNA sequences that translate to the same CDR3. The genes are TRBV5 and TRBJ1-6; TRBD1 is a possible D gene (6 bases). TRBJ1-6 is known as an ORF, though its function is uncertain. V gave up 3 bases and J gave up 4 bases, with 10 bases separating them. Germline V gene sequence: CDR1 LGHNA, CDR2 YNLKQL (reference sequence). The CDR3 spans 15 residues. The CDR3 loop is CASSQEGGYNSPLYF. The CDR3 bases that were read are TGTGCCAGCAGCCAGGAGGGGGGGTATAATTCGCCC.

The sample holds a few counts of this clone. Here the gene names and germline are mouse. The read ends 4 residues before the CDR3 terminus; that terminus is restored from the germline J gene. This same CDR3 is encoded by further DNA sequences in the sample. This chain links TRBV13-1 with TRBJ2-2, with a tentative D call TRBD2 (7 bases). The CDR3 sequence is 15 residues long. CDR1 and CDR2 from the germline V gene are NSHNY and SYGAGN. The V end lost 0 bases, the J end lost 4 bases, and 10 bases lay between the germline ends. The part of the CDR3 DNA that was read is TGTGCCAGCAGTGATGCGAGGGGGGGCACCGGG. It is translated as CASSDARGGTG. The CDR3 in full is CASSDARGGTGQLYF.

Details on this clone: The genes are named according to mouse. Coverage ceases 4 residues before the CDR3 finishes, and the germline J gene fills in the end. This sequence joins TRBV17 and TRBJ2-5, with D possibly being TRBD2 (5 bases). The germline V gene encodes CDR1 MNHDT and CDR2 YYDKIL. The CDR3 is made up of 14 amino acids. V lost 1 base and J lost 2, with 7 bases in between. CDR3 residues: CASSRVLGQDTQYF. The sequenced CDR3 bases are TGTGCTAGCAGTAGAGTGCTGGGCCAAGAC.

A note on this clone: The germline and genes are mouse ones. The CDR3 is cut off 4 residues early in the read; its end comes from the germline J gene. The rearrangement joins TRBV13-1 to TRBJ2-7; 8 positions match TRBD1. CDR3 length: 14 residues. From germline, CDR1 is NSHNY and CDR2 SYGAGN. CDR3 DNA, as far as it was read: TGTGCCAGCAGTGATGAGGACAGGGAATAT. Its translation: CASSDEDREY. The entire CDR3 sequence reads CASSDEDREYEQYF.

On this clone: The gene names given are mouse names. The read stops 4 residues short of the end of the CDR3; the missing end is completed from the germline J gene. This chain links TRBV14 with TRBJ2-7; TRBD2 matches 11 bases. CDR1 SGHDT and CDR2 FRDEAV come from the germline V gene. The CDR3 runs 15 residues. The DNA read from the CDR3 is TGTGCCAGCAGACCCTCAGACTGGGGGGGTTAT. This sequence encodes CASRPSDWGGY. The full CDR3 protein is CASRPSDWGGYEQYF.

For this clone: These gene names are mouse names. The read ends 4 residues shy of where the CDR3 ends; the end is completed using the germline J gene. The chain uses TRBV13-3 and TRBJ2-7, with D perhaps TRBD1 (6 bases). Trimming stripped 0 bases from V and 3 bases from J, with 10 bases between. The CDR3 is 14 residues long. CDR1 and CDR2 (germline): NNHDY, SYVADS. CDR3 protein: CASSDVGQNYEQYF. Partial CDR3 DNA: TGTGCCAGCAGTGATGTGGGACAAAACTAT.

This clone turned up a few times. Given a much more abundant clone one base away, this may be a read error. Genes and germline are mouse. This sample includes further DNA sequences coding for the same CDR3. The CDR3: CASNRDIYAEQFF. The DNA read from the CDR3 is TGTGCCAGCAACCGGGACATCTATGCT. The chain uses TRBV19 and TRBJ2-1, with D perhaps matching TRBD1 (6 bases). The CDR3 end falls 4 residues outside the read, so it is completed with the germline J gene. Germline V gene sequence: CDR1 FNHDT, CDR2 SITEND (reference sequence). The CDR3 loop spans 13 amino acids. The V and J ends lost 6 bases and 3 bases respectively, with 10 bases between them.

This clone was seen a few times. With a much larger clone just one base away, this may be a read error. Mouse germline and gene names are used. Different DNA sequences within this sample yield the same CDR3. CDR3 residues: CASSVTGNTGQLYF. CDR3 DNA (partial): TGTGCCAGCAGTGTGACAGGGAACACCGGG. V and J are TRBV19 and TRBJ2-2; 7 bases line up with TRBD1. The CDR3 end falls 4 residues outside the read, so it is completed with the germline J gene. This CDR3 is 14 amino acids long. Looked up from germline, CDR1 is FNHDT and CDR2 is SITEND (reference sequence). J was trimmed by 2 bases and V by 4 bases; bases with no gene match: 2.

This clone was seen a few times. The gene names given are mouse names. Read sequence stops 4 residues before the CDR3 end, and the germline J gene provides the missing end. The rearrangement uses TRBV13-1 and TRBJ2-7; D may be TRBD2 (6 bases). The V end was cut by 1 base, the J end by 0 bases, with 8 bases between. Germline values: CDR1 NSHNY, CDR2 SYGAGN. The CDR3 runs 14 residues. This CDR3 reads CASSDMGVSYEQYF. The CDR3 DNA, read in part, is TGTGCCAGCAGTGATATGGGGGTCTCCTAT.

As concerns this clone: All gene names here are mouse names. The read comes to an end 4 residues before the CDR3 does, leaving the germline J gene to fill in the end. The genes are TRBV5 and TRBJ2-1; D may be TRBD1 (6 bases). Germline V gene data show CDR1 as LGHNA and CDR2 as YNLKQL (reference sequence). V dropped 5 bases and J dropped 4 bases, with 9 bases sitting between them. The CDR3 is 13 amino acids. The CDR3 region is CASSVDSYAEQFF. CDR3 DNA, as far as it was read: TGTGCCAGCAGCGTGGACAGTTATGCT.

In the case of this clone: Mouse germline and gene names are used. The DNA ends 4 residues before the CDR3 does, and the rest of the CDR3 is filled in from the germline J gene. The chain is built from TRBV14 and TRBJ2-5; TRBD1 aligns across 7 bases. The V and J ends lost 5 bases and 0 bases, in that order; junction bases with no gene match: 6. Germline values: CDR1 SGHDT, CDR2 FRDEAV. The length of the CDR3 is 15 residues. The part of the CDR3 DNA that was read is TGTGCCAGCAGACAGGGGAAAATTAACCAAGAC. Translated, it gives CASRQGKINQD. The entire CDR3 protein reads CASRQGKINQDTQYF.